The clone carrying this TCR beta chain was detected only a few times. The data are from a study of blood T cell repertoires in COVID-19. Losses at the gene ends were 4 bases for V and 5 bases for J; bases not matched to a gene: 8. The CDR3 is 14 amino acids. The V gene's germline CDR1 is SGDLS and CDR2 YYNGEE. The participants were between about 18 and 90 years old and came from 24 US areas. The repertoire was sequenced with immunoSEQ multiplex PCR; TCRdb's copy has only in-frame clones and lacks some. The table lists fewer than 350,000 clones, 80% to 90% of them singletons. Material for sequencing was PBMCs or T cells enriched from blood (not recorded which). The sequence derives from a woman between 40 and 50 years old with acute COVID-19. This chain joins TRBV9 and TRBJ1-2, with 7 nucleotides matching TRBD1. In DNA form, the CDR3 reads TGTGCCAGCAGCTGGGGGACAGTATCATATGGCTACACCTTC. It is translated as CASSWGTVSYGYTF.